These 30 T cell receptor beta chains share one sample of origin, sequenced in a study of blood T cell repertoires in COVID-19. The assay was immunoSEQ multiplex PCR, and TCRdb's table has in-frame clones only and misses some. The repertoire holds roughly 260,000 clones, with about 90% as singletons. Sequencing used PBMCs or T cells enriched from blood (not recorded which). The origin of the receptors is a woman in her 30s with acute COVID-19.

This clone was found once. The V gene is TRBV28, the J gene TRBJ1-6, with D possibly matching TRBD1 (6 bases). V was cut by 1 base and J by 9 bases, with 19 bases left in between. The CDR3 has 17 residues. Germline CDR1 and CDR2: MDHEN and SYDVKM. CDR3 in DNA: TGTGCCAGCAGTTTATCCCCCTTTACAGGGTTGGGTTCACCCCTCCACTTT. Translating it yields CASSLSPFTGLGSPLHF. The full variable domain, in which reference TRBV28 and TRBJ1-6 provide the parts outside the CDR3, is DVKVTQSSRYLVKRTGEKVFLECVQDMDHENMFWYRQDPGLGLRLIYFSYDVKMKEKGDIPEGYSVSREKKERFSLILESASTNQTSMYLCASSLSPFTGLGSPLHFGNGTRLTVT.

The chain links TRBV7-9 to TRBJ2-7, with 7 bases identical to TRBD2. The CDR3 extends over 16 amino acids. V trimming: 5 bases; J trimming: 0 bases; junction bases outside the gene matches: 10. Germline loops: CDR1 SEHNR, CDR2 FQNEAQ (reference sequence). This CDR3 is CASSLAGVWSSYEQYF. The CDR3 DNA sequence: TGTGCCAGCAGCCTCGCGGGGGTCTGGAGCTCCTACGAGCAGTACTTC.

CDR3 in amino acids: CASSLELGRYEQYF. CDR3 DNA sequence: TGTGCCAGCAGCTTAGAGTTAGGGAGGTACGAGCAGTACTTC. This sequence joins TRBV11-2 and TRBJ2-7, with D maybe TRBD2 (6 bases). This CDR3 is built from 14 residues. The V and J ends lost 0 bases and 4 bases respectively, with 10 bases between them. CDR1 and CDR2 (germline): SGHAT, FQNNGV.

This clone was detected only a few times. The rearrangement links TRBV28 to TRBJ1-5, with TRBD1 identical over 10 bases. The CDR3 consists of 15 residues. J was trimmed by 7 bases and V by 3 bases; bases with no gene match: 6. From germline, CDR1 is MDHEN and CDR2 SYDVKM. DNA of the CDR3: TGTGCCAGCAGTTTCCAGACAGGGGGCTTCCAGCCCCAGCATTTT. The encoded protein is CASSFQTGGFQPQHF.

V and J are TRBV5-1 and TRBJ2-7, with 10 bases matching TRBD1. Germline CDR1 reads SGHRS; CDR2 reads YFSETQ. V gave up 3 bases and J gave up 7 bases; unmatched junction bases: 16. This CDR3 contains 17 residues. The chain's CDR3 is CASSSVRAGTGEREQYF. CDR3 nucleotide sequence: TGCGCCAGCAGCTCTGTTCGAGCCGGGACAGGGGAGAGGGAGCAGTACTTC.

The rearrangement joins TRBV19 to TRBJ2-3, with D perhaps matching TRBD1 (6 bases). Trimming left V 5 bases short and J 0 bases short, with 15 bases between. Per the germline V gene, CDR1 is LNHDA and CDR2 is SQIVND (reference sequence). The CDR3 contains 16 residues. As DNA, the CDR3 is TGTGCCAGTAGTGGGGGCCTGGTCGCTAGCACAGATACGCAGTATTTT. This encodes CASSGGLVASTDTQYF.

V gene TRBV19 combines with J gene TRBJ2-1; 10 bases match TRBD2. The germline V gene encodes CDR1 LNHDA and CDR2 SQIVND (reference sequence). CDR3 length equals 14 residues. The trim removed 7 bases at V and 9 bases at J, leaving 9 bases unmatched. In DNA, the CDR3 is TGTGCCAGTACCTTTAGCGGGGGGTTCGGTGAGCAGTTCTTC. This translates into CASTFSGGFGEQFF.

The gene calls are TRBV6-5 and TRBJ1-1; D is ambiguous. The V gene lost 4 bases and the J gene lost 4 bases, with 16 bases spanning the gap. Germline assignment: CDR1 MNHEY and CDR2 SVGAGI. The CDR3 has 15 amino acids. CDR3 sequence reads: CASSLRVKGGTEAFF. The DNA for the CDR3 is TGTGCCAGCAGTTTGAGGGTTAAGGGTGGCACTGAAGCTTTCTTT.

This clone was counted between two and nine times. This chain's CDR3 is CAWSTRQGAASPLHF. Written as DNA, the CDR3 is TGTGCCTGGAGCACTAGACAGGGGGCTGCTTCACCCCTCCACTTT. The V gene is TRBV30, the J gene TRBJ1-6, with 10 bases lining up with TRBD1. The V and J ends lost 3 bases and 9 bases, in that order; junction bases with no gene match: 8. In germline, CDR1 is GTSNPN, CDR2 SVGIG (reference sequence). The CDR3 is 15 amino acids.

This rearrangement joins TRBV21-1 to TRBJ1-5; the table's D call of TRBD1 was not tested on the DNA. TRBV21-1 is a pseudogene. The CDR3 is made up of 16 amino acids. CDR3 coding DNA: TGTGCCAGCAGCAAAGAAGGGGGGACAGGCAATCAGCCCCAGCATTTT. Translating it yields CASSKEGGTGNQPQHF.

CDR3 sequence reads: CASSGSRANQPQHF. CDR3 coding DNA: TGTGCCAGCTCTGGGTCCAGGGCCAATCAGCCCCAGCATTTT. The rearrangement links TRBV27 to TRBJ1-5, with D tentatively TRBD1 (5 bases). Trimming removed 8 bases at V and 3 bases at J, with 14 bases between. CDR1 and CDR2 from the germline V gene are MNHEY and SMNVEV (reference sequence). CDR3 length: 14 amino acids.

V gene TRBV2 combines with J gene TRBJ1-4, with D possibly TRBD1 on 6 matching bases. Looked up from germline, CDR1 is SNHLY and CDR2 is FYNNEI. Trimming took 10 bases from V and 2 from J, leaving 11 bases between them. This CDR3 spans 13 amino acids. CDR3 in amino acids: CATTGSTNEKLFF. The CDR3 coding sequence is TGTGCCACCACAGGGTCGACTAATGAAAAACTGTTTTTT.

This clone has a single count. The J gene is TRBJ1-1, the V gene TRBV5-6; tentatively, D is TRBD1 (6 bases). The length of the CDR3 is 11 residues. CDR1 is SGHDT, CDR2 YYEEEE, per germline. Trimming took 2 bases from V and 8 from J, leaving 7 bases between them. This CDR3 reads CASSFRGEAFF. The CDR3 bases are TGTGCCAGCAGCTTTAGGGGGGAAGCTTTCTTT.

V gene TRBV6-5 combines with J gene TRBJ1-3, with D hard to call. V was trimmed by 6 bases and J by 1 base, leaving 10 bases between them. The CDR3 covers 14 residues. The germline V gene has CDR1 MNHEY and CDR2 SVGAGI. CDR3 in amino acids: CASRPWESGNTIYF. The CDR3 nucleotides are TGTGCCAGCAGGCCCTGGGAGTCTGGAAACACCATATATTTT.

The chain recombines TRBV7-2 with TRBJ2-7, with D perhaps TRBD1 (6 bases). This CDR3 has 15 amino acids. The V gene lost 0 bases and the J gene lost 5 bases, with 14 bases spanning the gap. Looked up from germline, CDR1 is SGHTA and CDR2 is FQGNSA. In nucleotides, the CDR3 is TGTGCCAGCAGCTTAGCCCCTACAGGGTACCACGAGCAGTACTTC. Translated: CASSLAPTGYHEQYF. The full variable domain, in which reference TRBV7-2 and TRBJ2-7 provide the parts outside the CDR3, is GAGVSQSPSNKVTEKGKDVELRCDPISGHTALYWYRQSLGQGLEFLIYFQGNSAPDKSGLPSDRFSAERTGGSVSTLTIQRTQQEDSAVYLCASSLAPTGYHEQYFGPGTRLTVT.

The V and J genes are TRBV28 and TRBJ1-2; possible D gene TRBD1, 6 bases. The CDR3 sequence is 15 residues long. Per germline, CDR1 MDHEN and CDR2 SYDVKM. Trimming left V 5 bases short and J 5 bases short, with 18 bases between. The CDR3 DNA is TGTGCCAGCAGTGAGGCCCGTCGGACAGTGTATGGCTACACCTTC. Residues: CASSEARRTVYGYTF.

The V gene is TRBV5-4, the J gene TRBJ2-1; D is unresolved. Trimming took off 1 base at V and 6 bases at J, with 11 bases between the two ends. The CDR3 is made up of 14 amino acids. Per the germline V gene, CDR1 is SGHNT and CDR2 is YYREEE (reference sequence). As DNA, the CDR3 is TGTGCCAGCAGCTTGCCGTTGGCATCCAATGAGCAGTTCTTC. It is translated as CASSLPLASNEQFF.

The V gene is TRBV27, the J gene TRBJ2-7; TRBD2 might be the D (6 bases). Trimming took off 6 bases at V and 2 bases at J, with 17 bases between the two ends. Germline V gene sequence: CDR1 MNHEY, CDR2 SMNVEV (reference sequence). The CDR3 is made up of 15 amino acids. The CDR3 DNA reads TGTGCCAGCAGACCCGGGCGGGGCAGCCCCTACGAGCAGTACTTC. Its translation is CASRPGRGSPYEQYF.

The chain couples TRBV20-1 to TRBJ2-3; D gene unclear. Germline CDR1 DFQATT, CDR2 SNEGSKA (reference sequence). V lost 3 bases, J lost 1 base, and 8 bases lay in between. The CDR3 contains 13 residues. The CDR3 nucleotides are TGCAGTGCTAGTAACTCCGGCACAGATACGCAGTATTTT. Residues: CSASNSGTDTQYF.

With respect to this clone: Additional DNA sequences in this sample encode the identical CDR3. The V call is TRBV27, the J call TRBJ2-1; 8 bases are a match to TRBD2. Germline assignment: CDR1 MNHEY and CDR2 SMNVEV (reference sequence). The trim removed 6 bases at V and 1 base at J, leaving 2 bases unmatched. CDR3 length: 14 amino acids. CDR3 loop: CASRTSGSYNEQFF. The CDR3 region has the DNA TGTGCCAGCAGAACTAGCGGTTCCTACAATGAGCAGTTCTTC.

The chain recombines TRBV2 with TRBJ2-2; TRBD1 matches 9 bases. Per the germline V gene, CDR1 is SNHLY and CDR2 is FYNNEI. V lost 4 bases, J lost 6 bases, and 9 bases stayed unmatched. The CDR3 has 16 residues. CDR3 in DNA: TGTGCCAGCAGTGCGGGGAAACAGGGGGCCTCCGGGGAGCTGTTTTTT. This encodes CASSAGKQGASGELFF. Variable domain in full (rest from reference TRBV2 and TRBJ2-2): EPEVTQTPSHQVTQMGQEVILRCVPISNHLYFYWYRQILGQKVEFLVSFYNNEISEKSEIFDDQFSVERPDGSNFTLKIRSTKLEDSAMYFCASSAGKQGASGELFFGEGSRLTVL.

This clone was observed a single time. The genes are TRBV9 and TRBJ2-3, with 9 bases lining up with TRBD2. The CDR3 runs to 16 residues. Germline lookup yields CDR1 SGDLS and CDR2 YYNGEE. V shed 2 bases, J shed 2 bases, and the junction held 6 bases outside the gene matches. The CDR3 bases are TGTGCCAGCAGCGTCGGGCTAGCGGGATTCACAGATACGCAGTATTTT. This codes for CASSVGLAGFTDTQYF.

The V and J genes are TRBV11-2 and TRBJ1-2, with TRBD1 matching 7 bases. V shed 1 base, J shed 7 bases, and the junction held 9 bases outside the gene matches. The CDR3 contains 15 residues. Germline V lookup: CDR1 SGHAT, CDR2 FQNNGV. CDR3 in DNA: TGTGCCAGCAGCTTAGCCCTCCAGGGGGTAGGTGGCTACACCTTC. Translation: CASSLALQGVGGYTF.

The table lists this clone with a count of one. V is TRBV7-9 and J is TRBJ2-7; 9 positions agree with TRBD2. The CDR3 length is 14 residues. The ends lost 5 bases at V and 4 bases at J; junction bases unmatched: 6. Per germline, CDR1 SEHNR and CDR2 FQNEAQ (reference sequence). Here the CDR3 DNA reads TGTGCCAGCAGCAATGGACTAGCGAGGTACGAGCAGTACTTC. Translation: CASSNGLARYEQYF.

This clone was seen a few times. The chain employs TRBV7-6 and TRBJ2-1, with 9 positions matching TRBD2. The CDR3 has 19 amino acids. V dropped 5 bases and J dropped 7; count of bases not matched to a gene: 21. Per germline, CDR1 SGHVS and CDR2 FNYEAQ. CDR3 sequence (DNA): TGTGCCAGCAGCCTCATGTGGATGGGCGGGAGGGCCTTAGTTAATGAGCAGTTCTTC. This translates into CASSLMWMGGRALVNEQFF.

The chain links TRBV20-1 to TRBJ2-7; D gene ambiguous. CDR3 length: 11 residues. The ends were cut back, 2 bases at V and 3 bases at J, with 5 bases in the middle. Germline assignment: CDR1 DFQATT and CDR2 SNEGSKA (reference sequence). This CDR3 is CSARLVYEQYF. The CDR3 coding sequence is TGCAGTGCTAGACTAGTCTACGAGCAGTACTTC.

The J gene is TRBJ2-1, the V gene TRBV11-2; D may be TRBD2 (6 bases). This CDR3 is built from 19 residues. Trimming pared 4 bases from V and 0 bases from J, leaving 22 bases between. The germline gives CDR1 SGHAT, CDR2 FQNNGV. The CDR3 loop reads CASSSTPGWGRISYNEQFF. The CDR3 coding sequence is TGTGCCAGCAGCTCCACTCCCGGATGGGGGAGGATCTCCTACAATGAGCAGTTCTTC. The full variable domain, with the rest looked up from reference TRBV11-2 and TRBJ2-1, is EAGVAQSPRYKIIEKRQSVAFWCNPISGHATLYWYQQILGQGPKLLIQFQNNGVVDDSQLPKDRFSAERLKGVDSTLKIQPAKLEDSAVYLCASSSTPGWGRISYNEQFFGPGTRLTVL.

This clone was seen a handful of times. The chain joins TRBV6-5 to TRBJ1-4; 7 positions match TRBD1. V dropped 3 bases and J dropped 6; count of bases not matched to a gene: 4. The CDR3 covers 14 residues. Germline V gene sequence: CDR1 MNHEY, CDR2 SVGAGI. CDR3 bases: TGTGCCAGCAGTTATCTCGGGACAGATGAAAAACTGTTTTTT. This encodes CASSYLGTDEKLFF.

The chain is built from TRBV2 and TRBJ1-1, with TRBD1 as a possible D gene (5 bases). Germline-derived CDR1 and CDR2 are SNHLY and FYNNEI. CDR3 size: 11 residues. V shed 7 bases and J shed 4 bases, with 7 bases lying between them. DNA for the CDR3: TGTGCCAGCATGGGGGGCACTGAAGCTTTCTTT. Residues: CASMGGTEAFF.

This chain joins TRBV16 and TRBJ1-1; D may be TRBD1 (5 bases). Per the germline V gene, CDR1 is KGHSY and CDR2 is FQNENV. The CDR3 contains 15 residues. Trimming left V 1 base short and J 2 bases short, with 11 bases between. CDR3 sequence: CASSQYHGGNTEAFF. The CDR3 DNA follows: TGTGCCAGCAGCCAATACCACGGGGGAAACACTGAAGCTTTCTTT.